This T cell receptor beta chain was found in a study of T cells in Graves' hyperthyroidism and ophthalmopathy. The germline V gene encodes CDR1 SEHNR and CDR2 FQNEAQ (reference sequence). Trimming stripped 1 base from V and 3 bases from J, with 7 bases between. CDR3 length: 14 amino acids. Study results and caveats: Ophthalmopathy was model-predicted a median around seven months pre-onset. Most expanded thyroid clonotypes above 0.001 also appeared in blood. Separation of ophthalmopathy from stable hyperthyroidism was achieved by a 13 V-J model.

RNA transcripts yielded amplified TCR beta CDR3 regions. Initially, a first-round RT-PCR of the TCR CDR3 employed the HTBI primer set. One entry per CDR3 protein results from TCRdb running MiXCR on the multiplex PCR reads. Seen here are 250,000 or so distinct CDR3 sequences, less than 20% observed once, and the top ten hold about 30%. Every diagnosis used clinical symptoms, serum thyroxine and TRAb, thyroid ultrasound and orbital computed tomography. This clonotype showed up just a few times. No antigen is known for it. The sequencing sample was made of blood. The sequence was obtained from a woman aged 18-35 years with Graves' ophthalmopathy. The rearrangement uses TRBV7-9 and TRBJ2-4; D is uncertain. The CDR3 reads CASSLVGIKNIQYF. The CDR3 nucleotides are TGTGCCAGCAGCTTAGTCGGCATCAAAAACATTCAGTACTTC.